This TCR beta chain was sequenced in a study of shared clonotypes between healthy human individuals. Across the study: Three CD4 naive, three CD4 memory, two CD8 naive and one CD8 memory plate were used per donor.

The donors, healthy adults who were HIV-negative, had experienced no recent acute infections or vaccinations. Remarks on this clone: Its target is not known.

Study observations and caveats: The small donor group covered limited genetic and exposure diversity. Non-shared clonotypes were found to have lower generation probabilities than the clonotypes that were shared by all four of the sorted-subset donors.

Generated by immunoSEQ multiplex PCR, the TCRdb table keeps only in-frame clones and is missing some. The repertoire consists of about 2.3 million clones, with just under 95% occurring once and the leading ten covering roughly 0.34%. Sequenced input: naive CD4+ T cells from PBMCs. Subset defined: CD45RA+ positively selected. The receptor was derived from a man in his late teens or twenties in good health. Some clones in this sample may be carry-over from other donors' samples.

The CDR3 region has the DNA TGCGCCAGCAGCACGCCGGGACCCCCACTCTCCTCGAGCTCCTACAATGAGCAGTTCTTC. As protein: CASSTPGPPLSSSSYNEQFF. This chain links TRBV5-1 with TRBJ2-1; D could derive from TRBD1 or TRBD2 (5 bases each). Germline V gene data show CDR1 as SGHRS and CDR2 as YFSETQ. The CDR3 is made up of 20 amino acids. The V end was cut by 4 bases, the J end by 0 bases, with 26 bases between.